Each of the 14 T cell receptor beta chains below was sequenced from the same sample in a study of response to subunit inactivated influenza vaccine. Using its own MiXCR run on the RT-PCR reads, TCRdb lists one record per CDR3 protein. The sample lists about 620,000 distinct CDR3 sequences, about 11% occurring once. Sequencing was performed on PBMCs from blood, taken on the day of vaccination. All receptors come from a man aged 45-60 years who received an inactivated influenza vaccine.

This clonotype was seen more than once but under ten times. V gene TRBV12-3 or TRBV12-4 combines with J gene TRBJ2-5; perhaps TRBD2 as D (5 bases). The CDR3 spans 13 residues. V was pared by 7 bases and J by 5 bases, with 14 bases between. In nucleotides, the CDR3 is TGTGCCAGCACTCTCCGAGAGGGTGAGACCCAGTACTTC. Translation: CASTLREGETQYF.

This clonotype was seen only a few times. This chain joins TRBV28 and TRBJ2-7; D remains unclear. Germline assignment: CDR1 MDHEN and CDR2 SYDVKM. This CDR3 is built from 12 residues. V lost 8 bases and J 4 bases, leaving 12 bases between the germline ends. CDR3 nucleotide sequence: TGTGCCAGCGGCGTCCGCGGTTACGAGCAGTACTTC. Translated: CASGVRGYEQYF.

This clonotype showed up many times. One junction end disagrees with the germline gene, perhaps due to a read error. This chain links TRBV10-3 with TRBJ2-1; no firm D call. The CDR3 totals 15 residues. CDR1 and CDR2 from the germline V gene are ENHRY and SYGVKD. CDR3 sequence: CAISASHGVYDEQFF. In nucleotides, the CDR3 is TGTGCCATCAGTGCGAGCCATGGAGTCTACGATGAGCAGTTCTTC.

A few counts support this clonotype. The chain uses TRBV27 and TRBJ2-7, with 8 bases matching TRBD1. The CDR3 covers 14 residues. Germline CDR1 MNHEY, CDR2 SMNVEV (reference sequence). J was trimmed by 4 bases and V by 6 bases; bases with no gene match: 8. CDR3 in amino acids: CASRTRGQGYEQYF. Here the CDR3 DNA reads TGTGCCAGCAGAACTCGAGGACAGGGTTACGAGCAGTACTTC.

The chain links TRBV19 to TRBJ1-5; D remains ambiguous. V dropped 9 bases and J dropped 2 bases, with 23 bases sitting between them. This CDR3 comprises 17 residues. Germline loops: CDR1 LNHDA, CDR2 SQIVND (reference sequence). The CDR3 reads CASTTSRDPWGNQPQHF. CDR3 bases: TGTGCCAGCACCACGTCTAGAGACCCTTGGGGCAATCAGCCCCAGCATTTT.

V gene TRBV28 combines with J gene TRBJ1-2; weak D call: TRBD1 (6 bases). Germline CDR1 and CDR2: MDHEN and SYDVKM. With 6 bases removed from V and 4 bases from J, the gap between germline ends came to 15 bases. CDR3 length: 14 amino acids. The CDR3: CASSPWTALYGYTF. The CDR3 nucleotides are TGTGCCAGCAGCCCTTGGACAGCCCTCTATGGCTACACCTTC.

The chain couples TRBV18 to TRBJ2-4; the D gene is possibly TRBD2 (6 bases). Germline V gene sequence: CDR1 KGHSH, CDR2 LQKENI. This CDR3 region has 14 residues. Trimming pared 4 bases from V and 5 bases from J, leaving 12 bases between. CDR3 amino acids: CASSRTREENIQYF. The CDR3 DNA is TGTGCCAGCTCACGTACCAGGGAGGAAAACATTCAGTACTTC.

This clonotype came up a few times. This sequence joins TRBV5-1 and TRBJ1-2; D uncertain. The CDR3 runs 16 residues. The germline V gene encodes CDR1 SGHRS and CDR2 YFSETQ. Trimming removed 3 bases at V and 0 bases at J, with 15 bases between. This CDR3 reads CASSSWTEPTNYGYTF. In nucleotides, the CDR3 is TGCGCCAGCAGCTCCTGGACCGAGCCGACTAACTATGGCTACACCTTC.

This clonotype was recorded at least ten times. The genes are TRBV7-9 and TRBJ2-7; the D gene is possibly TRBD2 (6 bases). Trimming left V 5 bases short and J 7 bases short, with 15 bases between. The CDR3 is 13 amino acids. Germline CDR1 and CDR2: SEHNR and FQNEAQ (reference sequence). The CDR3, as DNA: TGTGCCAGCAGCGTCCCGGGAGCGGAGGAGCAGTACTTC. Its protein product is CASSVPGAEEQYF.

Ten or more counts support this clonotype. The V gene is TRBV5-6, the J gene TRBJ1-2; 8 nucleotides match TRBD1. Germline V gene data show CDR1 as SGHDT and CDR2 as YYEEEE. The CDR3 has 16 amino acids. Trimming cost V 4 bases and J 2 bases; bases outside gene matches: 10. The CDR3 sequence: CASSLRTGMGNYGYTF. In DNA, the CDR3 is TGTGCCAGCAGCCTCCGGACAGGGATGGGAAACTATGGCTACACCTTC.

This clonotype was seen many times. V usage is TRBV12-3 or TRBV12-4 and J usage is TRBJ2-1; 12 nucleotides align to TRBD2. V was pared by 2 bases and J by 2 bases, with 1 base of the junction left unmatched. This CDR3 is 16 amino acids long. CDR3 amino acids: CASSLLAGGPYNEQFF. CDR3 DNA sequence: TGTGCCAGCAGTTTACTAGCGGGAGGGCCCTACAATGAGCAGTTCTTC.

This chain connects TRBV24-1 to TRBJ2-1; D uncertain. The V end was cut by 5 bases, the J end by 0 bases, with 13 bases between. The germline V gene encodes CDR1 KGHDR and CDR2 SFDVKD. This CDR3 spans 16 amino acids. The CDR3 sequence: CATSGRHTSSYNEQFF. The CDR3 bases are TGTGCCACCAGTGGACGTCACACGAGCTCCTACAATGAGCAGTTCTTC.

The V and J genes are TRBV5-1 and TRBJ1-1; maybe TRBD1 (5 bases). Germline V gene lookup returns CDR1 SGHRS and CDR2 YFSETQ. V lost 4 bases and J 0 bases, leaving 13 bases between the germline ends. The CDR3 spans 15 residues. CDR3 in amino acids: CASSPLRQMNTEAFF. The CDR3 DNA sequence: TGCGCCAGCAGCCCCCTCCGACAGATGAACACTGAAGCTTTCTTT.

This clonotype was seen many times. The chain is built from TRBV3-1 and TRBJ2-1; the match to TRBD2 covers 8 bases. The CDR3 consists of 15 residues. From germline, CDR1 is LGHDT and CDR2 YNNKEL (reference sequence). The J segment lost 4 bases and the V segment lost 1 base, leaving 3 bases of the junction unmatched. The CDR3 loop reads CASSQGAGGYNEQFF. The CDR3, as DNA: TGTGCCAGCAGCCAAGGGGCGGGGGGATACAATGAGCAGTTCTTC.